Sequencing of this T cell receptor (beta chain) was carried out in a study of T cell responses to AZD1222 COVID-19 vaccine. Generated by immunoSEQ multiplex PCR, the TCRdb table keeps only in-frame clones and is missing some. The data show about 140,000 clones, about 93% seen once. This CDR3 is 15 amino acids long. The germline CDR1 and CDR2 sequences are MNHEY and SMNVEV (reference sequence). The V end was cut by 5 bases, the J end by 5 bases, with 18 bases between. The chain employs TRBV27 and TRBJ1-2; D not resolved. The receptor was isolated from an adult who received the AZD1222 COVID-19 vaccine. The material was peripheral blood, obtained 28 days after the second AZD1222 dose. The CDR3 spells CASSHKRYEAYGYTF. CDR3 coding DNA: TGTGCCAGCAGTCATAAACGTTACGAGGCGTATGGCTACACCTTC.